A selection of T cell receptor beta chains follows, all from one sample in a study of blood T cells in healthy people across ages. TCRdb passed the 5' RACE reads through MiXCR, listing each CDR3 protein once. The sample carries some 760,000 distinct CDR3 sequences, 25% recorded once. In addition, the sample was reused for a study of T cells of mothers and their children.

Sample: blood. Receptors were obtained from a boy aged 10-17 years in good health. The CDR3 runs from the conserved cysteine through the conserved F or W. D genes are given only for firm matches. Size is stated for part of the rows, as once, few or many counts, or as a class when the clone is expanded.

few | TRBJ2-5 | NA | TRBV29-1 | CSGLLLGREKTQYF | TGCAGCGGCCTCCTACTTGGTCGGGAGAAGACCCAGTACTTC
few | TRBJ2-1 | TRBD2 | TRBV4-3 | CASSQKTGLGSNEQFF | TGCGCCAGCAGCCAAAAGACTGGACTAGGCTCCAATGAGCAGTTCTTC
many | TRBJ2-2 | NA | TRBV12-3/TRBV12-4 | CASSFPGELFF | TGTGCCAGCAGCTTCCCCGGGGAGCTGTTTTTT
NA | TRBJ2-1 | TRBD2 | TRBV20-1 | CSASQAGEWGNEQFF | TGCAGTGCTAGTCAAGCGGGAGAGTGGGGGAATGAGCAGTTCTTC
few | TRBJ2-5 | TRBD2 | TRBV25-1 | CASSGHGLADTQETQYF | TGTGCCAGCAGTGGCCACGGGCTAGCGGACACCCAAGAGACCCAGTACTTC
NA | TRBJ2-1 | NA | TRBV20-1 | CSAKIADSYNEQFF | TGCAGTGCCAAGATAGCGGACTCCTACAATGAGCAGTTCTTC
NA | TRBJ2-5 | NA | TRBV12-3/TRBV12-4 | CASSAGQRPGETQYF | TGTGCCAGCAGTGCAGGACAACGACCGGGGGAGACCCAGTACTTC
NA | TRBJ2-5 | TRBD2 | TRBV12-3/TRBV12-4 | CASKAGGWETQYF | TGTGCCAGCAAAGCGGGGGGGTGGGAGACCCAGTACTTC
NA | TRBJ1-2 | TRBD1 | TRBV29-1 | CSVEVSPLRTGGIDGYTF | TGCAGCGTTGAGGTGTCCCCCCTTCGGACAGGGGGAATCGATGGCTACACCTTC
NA | TRBJ1-1 | TRBD1 | TRBV28 | CAGSLSSGGNTEAFF | TGTGCCGGCAGTTTAAGTTCAGGGGGCAACACTGAAGCTTTCTTT
NA | TRBJ2-2 | NA | TRBV7-3 | CASRNAGELFF | TGTGCCAGCAGGAATGCCGGGGAGCTGTTTTTT
NA | TRBJ2-3 | NA | TRBV7-2 | CASSLNGQAGTDTQYF | TGTGCCAGCAGCTTAAACGGTCAGGCGGGCACGGATACGCAGTATTTT
NA | TRBJ2-1 | TRBD2 | TRBV5-4 | CASSLGGASGVPYNEQFF | TGTGCCAGCAGCTTGGGAGGGGCTAGCGGGGTTCCCTACAATGAGCAGTTCTTC
few | TRBJ2-1 | NA | TRBV21-1 | CASSRVLAGGTNEQFF | TGTGCCAGCAGCAGGGTACTAGCGGGAGGAACCAATGAGCAGTTCTTC
NA | TRBJ2-7 | NA | TRBV6-4 | CASSDSTDYEQYF | TGTGCCAGCAGTGACTCGACAGACTACGAGCAGTACTTC
NA | TRBJ2-2 | TRBD2 | TRBV2 | CASSDRRGGLPGELFF | TGTGCCAGCAGTGATCGGCGGGGGGGCTTACCGGGGGAGCTGTTTTTT
NA | TRBJ2-5 | NA | TRBV29-1 | CSVEGHWGETQYF | TGCAGCGTTGAAGGCCACTGGGGAGAGACCCAGTACTTC
few | TRBJ2-2 | TRBD1 | TRBV7-9 | CASSFLTGVTGELFF | TGTGCCAGCAGCTTTCTGACAGGGGTCACCGGGGAGCTGTTTTTT
NA | TRBJ2-1 | TRBD1 | TRBV29-1 | CSADRDLSNEQFF | TGCAGCGCGGACAGGGATTTGTCCAATGAGCAGTTCTTC
few | TRBJ2-7 | NA | TRBV18 | CASSPPIVGNEQYF | TGTGCCAGCTCACCACCTATAGTGGGGAACGAGCAGTACTTC
NA | TRBJ2-1 | NA | TRBV7-6 | CASSLRLEFYNEQFF | TGTGCCAGCAGCTTAAGACTAGAATTTTACAATGAGCAGTTCTTC
few | TRBJ2-3 | NA | TRBV4-2 | CASSRAPGPLGAQYF | TGTGCCAGCAGCCGGGCCCCGGGACCCCTAGGGGCGCAGTATTTT
few | TRBJ1-5 | NA | TRBV12-3/TRBV12-4 | CASSLPELNQPQHF | TGTGCCAGCAGCCTCCCGGAACTCAATCAGCCCCAGCATTTT
NA | TRBJ2-3 | NA | TRBV12-3/TRBV12-4 | CASRARGGADTQYF | TGTGCCAGCAGGGCCAGGGGGGGAGCAGATACGCAGTATTTT
NA | TRBJ2-7 | NA | TRBV4-2 | CASSQETLASYEQYF | TGTGCCAGCAGTCAAGAGACCCTAGCCTCCTACGAGCAGTACTTC
few | TRBJ2-1 | NA | TRBV16 | CASSDSPLGEQFF | TGTGCCAGTTCGGACTCCCCGCTAGGGGAGCAGTTCTTC
few | TRBJ2-1 | TRBD2 | TRBV7-3 | CACSAGTSGNEQFF | TGTGCCTGCAGCGCCGGGACTAGCGGCAATGAGCAGTTCTTC
few | TRBJ1-4 | TRBD1 | TRBV15 | CATSSTGGGNEKLFF | TGTGCCACCAGCAGTACAGGGGGTGGGAATGAAAAACTGTTTTTT
once | TRBJ1-5 | NA | TRBV19 | CASSIGQVRQPQHF | TGTGCCAGTAGTATAGGGCAGGTAAGACAGCCCCAGCATTTT
NA | TRBJ1-2 | NA | TRBV5-6 | CASSAGSGGGYTF | TGTGCCAGCAGCGCCGGCTCGGGGGGAGGCTACACCTTC
NA | TRBJ1-1 | NA | TRBV3-1 | CASSVDWGGTEAFF | TGTGCCAGCAGTGTAGACTGGGGAGGAACTGAAGCTTTCTTT
NA | TRBJ1-1 | TRBD1 | TRBV27 | CASSLHGQGVNTEAFF | TGTGCCAGCAGTCTCCACGGACAGGGGGTGAACACTGAAGCTTTCTTT
NA | TRBJ2-5 | TRBD1 | TRBV2 | CASGAGTGPQETQYF | TGTGCCAGCGGAGCCGGGACAGGGCCTCAAGAGACCCAGTACTTC
NA | TRBJ1-1 | NA | TRBV12-3/TRBV12-4 | CASNLREFNTEAFF | TGTGCCAGCAACCTCAGGGAATTTAACACTGAAGCTTTCTTT
few | TRBJ2-7 | NA | TRBV7-2 | CASSLGAASSYYEQYF | TGTGCCAGCAGCTTAGGGGCGGCTAGCTCCTACTACGAGCAGTACTTC
NA | TRBJ2-7 | TRBD1 | TRBV14 | CASSHRDRGQREQYF | TGTGCCAGCAGCCACCGGGACAGGGGACAACGGGAGCAGTACTTC
NA | TRBJ2-5 | TRBD2 | TRBV7-9 | CASSSGPAGGETQYF | TGTGCCAGCAGCTCCGGACCAGCGGGAGGAGAGACCCAGTACTTC
NA | TRBJ2-5 | NA | TRBV7-9 | CASSLTQVETQYF | TGTGCCAGCAGCTTGACTCAGGTTGAGACCCAGTACTTC
NA | TRBJ1-4 | NA | TRBV5-1 | CASSQDGGNEKLFF | TGCGCCAGCAGCCAGGACGGCGGTAATGAAAAACTGTTTTTT
many | TRBJ2-3 | NA | TRBV6-5 | CASSTRDTQYF | TGTGCCAGCAGTACCAGGGATACGCAGTATTTT
few | TRBJ2-5 | TRBD1 | TRBV5-6 | CASSSRTGELETQYF | TGTGCCAGCAGCTCCAGGACAGGGGAGTTAGAGACCCAGTACTTC
NA | TRBJ2-1 | TRBD2 | TRBV2 | CASSAATSGRYNEQFF | TGTGCCAGCAGTGCCGCGACTAGCGGGAGGTACAATGAGCAGTTCTTC
NA | TRBJ2-3 | NA | TRBV28 | CASSPGLRDTQYF | TGTGCCAGCAGTCCGGGACTCCGAGATACGCAGTATTTT
many | TRBJ2-1 | NA | TRBV27 | CASRYYNEQFF | TGTGCCAGCAGATACTACAATGAGCAGTTCTTC
once | TRBJ2-3 | TRBD2 | TRBV12-3/TRBV12-4 | CASSLQAGSTDTQYF | TGTGCCAGCAGTTTACAAGCGGGAAGCACAGATACGCAGTATTTT
NA | TRBJ1-2 | NA | TRBV29-1 | CSVEDRGPGYTF | TGCAGCGTTGAAGACAGAGGGCCCGGCTACACCTTC
NA | TRBJ1-2 | NA | TRBV4-2 | CASSQRNSPGYTF | TGTGCCAGCAGCCAACGTAATTCGCCTGGCTACACCTTC
NA | TRBJ2-1 | TRBD1 | TRBV5-1 | CASSPGPGQGAYEQFF | TGCGCCAGCAGCCCAGGGCCGGGACAGGGGGCATATGAGCAGTTCTTC
NA | TRBJ2-5 | NA | TRBV4-1 | CASSHPPQGRGTQYF | TGCGCCAGCAGCCATCCCCCTCAGGGGAGGGGGACCCAGTACTTC